The rows below give T cell receptor beta chains drawn from one sample of a study of OX40 agonist ivuxolimab in advanced cancers. Repertoires were generated with immunoSEQ multiplex PCR, while TCRdb's copy carries only in-frame clones and drops some. The table shows tens of thousands of clones, with about 86% occurring only once. The starting material was CD4+ or CD8+ T cells sorted from blood, obtained in a trial of the OX40 agonist ivuxolimab. Receptor source: an adult with an advanced solid tumor such as melanoma, head and neck, liver or kidney cancer. CDR3s leave out the opening cysteine and the closing phenylalanine or tryptophan. Fields, in order: CDR3 length, J gene, clone size, V gene, CDR3 protein. Some rows have no size entry. The others give once, few or many, or a class for an expanded clone.

CDR3 length: 12
J gene: TRBJ1-5
clone size: NA
V gene: TRBV10-3
CDR3 protein: AISEAGDNQPQH

CDR3 length: 10
J gene: TRBJ2-2
clone size: NA
V gene: TRBV4-1
CDR3 protein: ASNQGTGELF

CDR3 length: 11
J gene: TRBJ2-1
clone size: NA
V gene: TRBV4-3
CDR3 protein: ASSSYAGNEQF

CDR3 length: 12
J gene: TRBJ1-6
clone size: NA
V gene: TRBV30
CDR3 protein: AWSAGGRRSPLH

CDR3 length: 14
J gene: NA
clone size: NA
V gene: TRBV23-1
CDR3 protein: ASSLQPGQGSYEQY

CDR3 length: 17
J gene: TRBJ1-2
clone size: NA
V gene: TRBV28
CDR3 protein: ASSLYSLGSGGQENGYT

CDR3 length: 13
J gene: TRBJ2-1
clone size: NA
V gene: TRBV6-4
CDR3 protein: ASKTSGGEIGEQF

CDR3 length: 12
J gene: TRBJ1-1
clone size: NA
V gene: TRBV19
CDR3 protein: ASSKGQLKTEAF

CDR3 length: 12
J gene: TRBJ2-4
clone size: NA
V gene: TRBV7-3
CDR3 protein: ASSFGTGKNIQY

CDR3 length: 13
J gene: TRBJ1-5
clone size: NA
V gene: TRBV28
CDR3 protein: ASSLIQVDNQPQH

CDR3 length: 12
J gene: TRBJ2-7
clone size: NA
V gene: TRBV30
CDR3 protein: AWSALRGPYEQY

CDR3 length: 13
J gene: TRBJ2-3
clone size: NA
V gene: TRBV7-2
CDR3 protein: ASSPRTSPTDTQY

CDR3 length: 13
J gene: TRBJ1-2
clone size: few
V gene: TRBV2
CDR3 protein: ASSDRDIANYGYT

CDR3 length: 13
J gene: TRBJ2-7
clone size: NA
V gene: TRBV9
CDR3 protein: ASSQGQGSYYEQY

CDR3 length: 12
J gene: TRBJ2-2
clone size: NA
V gene: TRBV18
CDR3 protein: ASSPTGGTGELF

CDR3 length: 11
J gene: TRBJ1-2
clone size: NA
V gene: TRBV2
CDR3 protein: ASSPGQYIRYT

CDR3 length: 16
J gene: TRBJ2-7
clone size: NA
V gene: TRBV7-9
CDR3 protein: ASSSRLAGRSSVREQY

CDR3 length: 11
J gene: TRBJ1-6
clone size: NA
V gene: TRBV18
CDR3 protein: ASSNSDNSPLH

CDR3 length: 9
J gene: TRBJ1-2
clone size: NA
V gene: TRBV7-9
CDR3 protein: ASSHAGGYT

CDR3 length: 13
J gene: TRBJ1-6
clone size: NA
V gene: TRBV5-4
CDR3 protein: ASSETGVVGSPLH

CDR3 length: 12
J gene: TRBJ2-1
clone size: NA
V gene: TRBV19
CDR3 protein: ASSGGGLDNEQF

CDR3 length: 17
J gene: TRBJ2-7
clone size: NA
V gene: TRBV28
CDR3 protein: ASSSLYRDIEREPDEQY

CDR3 length: 11
J gene: TRBJ2-2
clone size: once
V gene: TRBV28
CDR3 protein: ASSREARGELF

CDR3 length: 12
J gene: TRBJ1-1
clone size: NA
V gene: TRBV27
CDR3 protein: ASSLTGRGTEAF

CDR3 length: 12
J gene: TRBJ2-1
clone size: few
V gene: TRBV12-2
CDR3 protein: ASRLRFKGNEQF

CDR3 length: 12
J gene: TRBJ2-3
clone size: NA
V gene: TRBV6-6
CDR3 protein: ASKTGGATDTQY

CDR3 length: 9
J gene: TRBJ2-1
clone size: NA
V gene: TRBV28
CDR3 protein: ASSLGAEQF

CDR3 length: 12
J gene: TRBJ2-5
clone size: NA
V gene: TRBV6-5
CDR3 protein: ASSSYPPKETQY

CDR3 length: 10
J gene: TRBJ2-6
clone size: NA
V gene: TRBV28
CDR3 protein: ASHSGANVLT

CDR3 length: 10
J gene: TRBJ2-7
clone size: NA
V gene: TRBV2
CDR3 protein: ASSGSGQNEY

CDR3 length: 13
J gene: TRBJ1-1
clone size: NA
V gene: TRBV30
CDR3 protein: AWSGGQGRYTEAF

CDR3 length: 13
J gene: TRBJ2-3
clone size: NA
V gene: TRBV7-6
CDR3 protein: ASSLAGASTDTQY

CDR3 length: 14
J gene: TRBJ2-5
clone size: NA
V gene: TRBV21-1
CDR3 protein: ASSKEISGTEETQY

CDR3 length: 13
J gene: TRBJ2-3
clone size: NA
V gene: TRBV11-3
CDR3 protein: ASSRGLAGTDTQY

CDR3 length: 11
J gene: TRBJ1-4
clone size: NA
V gene: TRBV30
CDR3 protein: AWSGGANEKLF

CDR3 length: 12
J gene: TRBJ1-2
clone size: NA
V gene: TRBV5-4
CDR3 protein: ASSREQGRDGYT

CDR3 length: 12
J gene: TRBJ2-2
clone size: NA
V gene: TRBV18
CDR3 protein: ASSPPIFTGELF

CDR3 length: 15
J gene: TRBJ2-6
clone size: NA
V gene: TRBV5-1
CDR3 protein: ASSAGQPRSGANVLT

CDR3 length: 13
J gene: TRBJ1-5
clone size: NA
V gene: TRBV7-3
CDR3 protein: ASSLKGGKVQPQH

CDR3 length: 12
J gene: TRBJ1-1
clone size: NA
V gene: TRBV2
CDR3 protein: ASSVRDLNTEAF

CDR3 length: 14
J gene: TRBJ1-1
clone size: once
V gene: TRBV5-1
CDR3 protein: ASSLVAVGMNTEAF

CDR3 length: 15
J gene: TRBJ1-4
clone size: NA
V gene: TRBV27
CDR3 protein: ASSRGRGMVTNEKLF

CDR3 length: 12
J gene: TRBJ1-5
clone size: NA
V gene: TRBV6-1
CDR3 protein: ASSSGYSNQPQH

CDR3 length: 13
J gene: TRBJ2-1
clone size: NA
V gene: TRBV7-8
CDR3 protein: ASSSDRGSYNEQF